Listed here are 10 T cell receptor beta chains from one sample, sequenced in a study of T cell responses to AZD1222 COVID-19 vaccine (dated by TCRdb to the early 2020s). This specimen's time point label, per the study, means: about 28 days (+/-7) after the second vaccine dose. Receptor amplification or capture employed the immunoSEQ multiplex PCR assay. TCRdb took this table from immuneACCESS and kept in-frame rearrangements with V and J called. Such tables lack part of the clones; where checked against another copy, unresolved V genes explain under half of the gap, and the rest is unexplained. In this sample the table shows some 150,000 clones, 90% to 95% of which occur a single time. The ten largest clonotypes hold roughly 1.6% of the sample. This material consisted of peripheral blood, taken 28 days after the second AZD1222 dose. The receptors stem from an adult who received the AZD1222 COVID-19 vaccine.

This chain connects TRBV7-9 to TRBJ2-3, with D possibly matching TRBD1 (6 bases). Deletions cut 6 bases from V and 5 bases from J, with 21 bases between. CDR3 size: 16 residues. The germline CDR1 and CDR2 sequences are SEHNR and FQNEAQ (reference sequence). CDR3 protein: CASSSPPPGAEDTQYF. In DNA form, the CDR3 reads TGTGCCAGCAGTTCCCCCCCGCCAGGGGCGGAAGATACGCAGTATTTT.

The chain couples TRBV6-4 to TRBJ1-3, with TRBD1 identical over 7 bases. This CDR3 is 14 amino acids long. Trimming at V came to 6 bases and at J to 4 bases, leaving 6 bases not matched to a gene. Germline values: CDR1 MRHNA, CDR2 SNTAGT. The DNA of the CDR3 is TGTGCCAGCAGCACTACAGGGGCGGGAAACACCATATATTTT. As protein: CASSTTGAGNTIYF.

The J gene is TRBJ1-6, the V gene TRBV30; TRBD1 matches at 9 bases. V lost 5 bases and J lost 7; bases outside the gene matches: 3. CDR1 is GTSNPN, CDR2 SVGIG, per germline (reference sequence). CDR3 size: 13 residues. This CDR3 is CAWGGTGNSPLHF. The CDR3 nucleotides read TGTGCCTGGGGGGGGACAGGGAATTCACCCCTCCACTTT.

The CDR3 nucleotides read TGCGCCAGCAGCGTAGGACTAGCGGGGGGAGGCACAGATACGCAGTATTTT. As protein: CASSVGLAGGGTDTQYF. This chain joins TRBV5-1 and TRBJ2-3; 14 bases are a match to TRBD2. The CDR3 runs 17 residues. V lost 4 bases and J lost 1; bases outside the gene matches: 5. CDR1 is SGHRS and CDR2 is YFSETQ in the germline V gene.

This chain links TRBV18 with TRBJ2-5; no firm D call. V was clipped by 4 bases and J by 0 bases, with 3 bases between them. CDR3 length: 12 amino acids. The germline CDR1 and CDR2 sequences are KGHSH and LQKENI. The CDR3 region has the DNA TGTGCCAGCTCACAGTACCAAGAGACCCAGTACTTC. The encoded protein is CASSQYQETQYF.

The chain uses TRBV6-1 and TRBJ1-4; the D is unclear. The CDR3 loop spans 16 amino acids. V was shortened by 0 bases and J by 8 bases, with 16 bases between the two germline ends. Germline CDR1 and CDR2: MNHNS and SASEGT. The CDR3 nucleotides read TGTGCCAGCAGTGAAGCGCTAGGCTGGAAAGGCGAAAAACTGTTTTTT. As protein: CASSEALGWKGEKLFF.

V and J are TRBV12-3 or TRBV12-4 and TRBJ1-5; D is undetermined. Trimming pared 3 bases from V and 1 base from J, leaving 4 bases between. The CDR3 contains 13 residues. The CDR3 coding sequence is TGTGCCAGCAGTTTCGCCAGCAATCAGCCCCAGCATTTT. This sequence encodes CASSFASNQPQHF.

DNA for the CDR3: TGTGCCAGCAGTTCGGGGTACTCCCCGAGCCTTTGGGAGCAGTACTTC. Amino acids: CASSSGYSPSLWEQYF. The genes are TRBV28 and TRBJ2-7, with D possibly TRBD2 on 5 matching bases. Deletions cut 4 bases from V and 7 bases from J, with 23 bases between. The CDR3 has 16 residues. Germline V gene sequence: CDR1 MDHEN, CDR2 SYDVKM.

The V gene is TRBV5-1, the J gene TRBJ1-1, with D possibly TRBD1 on 6 matching bases. This CDR3 spans 17 amino acids. V was trimmed by 0 bases and J by 2 bases, leaving 17 bases between them. CDR1 and CDR2 from the germline V gene are SGHRS and YFSETQ. The CDR3 coding sequence is TGCGCCAGCAGCTTGGGCCGTGGACAGAATAAAAACACTGAAGCTTTCTTT. Translated, it gives CASSLGRGQNKNTEAFF.

This rearrangement joins TRBV5-1 to TRBJ2-2, with 7 bases matching TRBD1. The CDR3 loop spans 14 amino acids. J lost 7 bases, V lost 1 base, and 4 bases had no gene match. CDR1 and CDR2 from the germline V gene are SGHRS and YFSETQ. The DNA of the CDR3 is TGCGCCAGCAGCTTGAAGGGGGCTAGCGGGGAGCTGTTTTTT. Its translation is CASSLKGASGELFF.